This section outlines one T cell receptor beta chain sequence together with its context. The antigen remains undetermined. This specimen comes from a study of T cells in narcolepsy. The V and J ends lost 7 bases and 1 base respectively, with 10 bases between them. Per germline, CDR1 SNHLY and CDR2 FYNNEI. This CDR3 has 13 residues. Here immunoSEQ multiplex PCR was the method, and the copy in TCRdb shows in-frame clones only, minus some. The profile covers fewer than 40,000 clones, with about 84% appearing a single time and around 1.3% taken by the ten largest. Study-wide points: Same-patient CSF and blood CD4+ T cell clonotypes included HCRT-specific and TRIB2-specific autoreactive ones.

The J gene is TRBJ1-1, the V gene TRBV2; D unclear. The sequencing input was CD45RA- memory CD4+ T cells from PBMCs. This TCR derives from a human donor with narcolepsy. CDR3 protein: CASTNDKNTEAFF. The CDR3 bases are TGTGCCAGCACCAACGACAAGAACACTGAAGCTTTCTTT.